A single T cell receptor (beta chain) is shown here with its context. V gave up 3 bases and J gave up 2 bases; unmatched junction bases: 8. The CDR3 covers 18 residues. Germline V lookup: CDR1 SGHNT, CDR2 YYREEE (reference sequence). The method was immunoSEQ multiplex PCR; TCRdb's version includes in-frame clones alone and lacks a portion of them. The table lists over 15,000 clones, 45% to 65% of them singletons, with 17% in the top ten. The data derive from a study of sequential checkpoint blockade in melanoma. For the study at large: First-line arms were nivolumab then ipilimumab, or the reverse, randomized 1:1.

This sample's treatment: randomized to nivolumab then ipilimumab (arm A) or the reverse (arm B). DNA-damaging chemotherapy had not been given to any patient beforehand. Sorted cells were live CD3+CD8+, lacking CD19 and CD56, from PBMCs. The sample consisted of CD8+ T cells sorted from blood (inferred from file names), taken from a patient given nivolumab and ipilimumab in sequence. The TCR was taken from a human donor with melanoma. The chain links TRBV5-4 to TRBJ2-7; TRBD2 matches at 16 bases. CDR3 bases: TGTGCCAGCAGCTGGCGTCCCGGGACTAGCGGGGGGGCCTACGAGCAGTACTTC. Protein: CASSWRPGTSGGAYEQYF.